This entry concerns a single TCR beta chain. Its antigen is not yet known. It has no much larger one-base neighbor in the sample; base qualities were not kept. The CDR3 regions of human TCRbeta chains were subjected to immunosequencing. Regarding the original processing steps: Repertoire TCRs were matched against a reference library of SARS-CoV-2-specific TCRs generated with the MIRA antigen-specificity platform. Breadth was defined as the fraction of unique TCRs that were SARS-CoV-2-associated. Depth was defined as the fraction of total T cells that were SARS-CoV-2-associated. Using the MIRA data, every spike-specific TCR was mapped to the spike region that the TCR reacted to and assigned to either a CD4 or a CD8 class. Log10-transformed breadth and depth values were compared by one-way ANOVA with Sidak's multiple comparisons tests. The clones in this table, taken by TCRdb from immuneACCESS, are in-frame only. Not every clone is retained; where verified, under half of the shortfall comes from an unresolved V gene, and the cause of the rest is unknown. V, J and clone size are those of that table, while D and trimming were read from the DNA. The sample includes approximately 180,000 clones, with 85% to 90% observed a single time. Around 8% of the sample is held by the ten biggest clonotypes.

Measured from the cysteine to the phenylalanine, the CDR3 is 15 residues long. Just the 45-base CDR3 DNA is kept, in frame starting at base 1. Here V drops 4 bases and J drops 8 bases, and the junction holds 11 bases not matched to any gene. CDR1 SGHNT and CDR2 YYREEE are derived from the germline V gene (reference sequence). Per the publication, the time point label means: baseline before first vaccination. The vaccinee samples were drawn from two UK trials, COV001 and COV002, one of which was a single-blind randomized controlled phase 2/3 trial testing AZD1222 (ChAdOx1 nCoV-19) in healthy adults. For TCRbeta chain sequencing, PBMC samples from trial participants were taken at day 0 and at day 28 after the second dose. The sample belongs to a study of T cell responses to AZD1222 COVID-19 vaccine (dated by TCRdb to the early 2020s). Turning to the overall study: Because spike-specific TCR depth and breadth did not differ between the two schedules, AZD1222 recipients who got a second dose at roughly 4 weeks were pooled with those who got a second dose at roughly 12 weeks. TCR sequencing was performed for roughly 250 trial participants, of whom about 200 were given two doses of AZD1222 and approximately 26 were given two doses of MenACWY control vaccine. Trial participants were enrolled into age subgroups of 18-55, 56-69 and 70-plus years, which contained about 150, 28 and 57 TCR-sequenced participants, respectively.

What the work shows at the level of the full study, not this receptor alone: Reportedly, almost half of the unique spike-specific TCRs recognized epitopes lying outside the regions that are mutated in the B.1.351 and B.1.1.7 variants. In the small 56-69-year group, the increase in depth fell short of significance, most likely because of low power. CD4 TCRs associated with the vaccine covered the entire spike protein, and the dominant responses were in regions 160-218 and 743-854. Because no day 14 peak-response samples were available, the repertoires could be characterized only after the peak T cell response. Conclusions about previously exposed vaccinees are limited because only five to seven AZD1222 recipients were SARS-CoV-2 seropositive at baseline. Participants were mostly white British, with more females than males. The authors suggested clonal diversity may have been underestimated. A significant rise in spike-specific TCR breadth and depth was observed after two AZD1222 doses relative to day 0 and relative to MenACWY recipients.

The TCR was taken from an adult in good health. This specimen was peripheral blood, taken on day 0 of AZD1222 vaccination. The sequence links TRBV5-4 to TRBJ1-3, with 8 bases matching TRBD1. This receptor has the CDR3 CASSPEDRVRDTIYF. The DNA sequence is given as TGTGCCAGCAGCCCGGAGGACAGGGTTAGAGACACCATATATTTT.